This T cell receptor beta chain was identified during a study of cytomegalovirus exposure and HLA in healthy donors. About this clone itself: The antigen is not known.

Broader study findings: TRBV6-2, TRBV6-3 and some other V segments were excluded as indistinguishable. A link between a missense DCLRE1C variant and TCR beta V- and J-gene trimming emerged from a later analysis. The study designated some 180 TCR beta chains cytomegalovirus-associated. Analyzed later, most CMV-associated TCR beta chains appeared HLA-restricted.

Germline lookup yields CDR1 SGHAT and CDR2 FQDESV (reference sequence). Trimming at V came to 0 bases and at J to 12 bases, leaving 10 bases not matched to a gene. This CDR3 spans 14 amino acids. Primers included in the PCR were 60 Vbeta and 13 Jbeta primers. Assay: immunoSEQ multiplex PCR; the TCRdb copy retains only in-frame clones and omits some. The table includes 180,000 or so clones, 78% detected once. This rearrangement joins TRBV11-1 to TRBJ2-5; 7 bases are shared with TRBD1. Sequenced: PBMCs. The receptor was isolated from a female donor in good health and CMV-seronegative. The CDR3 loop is CASSLAPTGTKEYF. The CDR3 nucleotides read TGTGCCAGCAGCTTAGCCCCGACAGGGACGAAGGAGTACTTC.